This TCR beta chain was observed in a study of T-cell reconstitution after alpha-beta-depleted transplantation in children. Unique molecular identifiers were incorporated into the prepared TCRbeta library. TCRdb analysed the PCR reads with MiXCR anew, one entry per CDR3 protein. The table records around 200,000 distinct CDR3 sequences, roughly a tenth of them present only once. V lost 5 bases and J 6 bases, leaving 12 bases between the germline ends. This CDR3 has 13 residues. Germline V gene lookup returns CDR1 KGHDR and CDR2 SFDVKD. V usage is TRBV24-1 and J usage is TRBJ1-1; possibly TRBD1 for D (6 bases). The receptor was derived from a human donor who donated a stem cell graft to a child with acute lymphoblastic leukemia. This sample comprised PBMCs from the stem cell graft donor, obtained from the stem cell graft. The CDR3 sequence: CATSGTARSEAFF. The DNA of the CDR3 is TGTGCCACCAGTGGGACAGCGCGATCTGAAGCTTTCTTT.